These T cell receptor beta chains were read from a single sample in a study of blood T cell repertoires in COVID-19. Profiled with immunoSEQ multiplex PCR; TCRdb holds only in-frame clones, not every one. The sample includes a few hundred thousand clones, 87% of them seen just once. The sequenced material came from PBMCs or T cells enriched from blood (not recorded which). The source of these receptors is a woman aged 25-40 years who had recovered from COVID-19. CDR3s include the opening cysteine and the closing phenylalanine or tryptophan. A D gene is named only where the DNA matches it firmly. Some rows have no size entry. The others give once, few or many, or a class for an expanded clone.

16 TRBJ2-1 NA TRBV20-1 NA CSARDVTGSAFNEQFF TGCAGTGCTCGTGACGTTACAGGGAGCGCGTTTAATGAGCAGTTCTTC
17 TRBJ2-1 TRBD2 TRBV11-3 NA CASSLQRGGSSYNEQFF TGTGCCAGCAGCTTACAGCGGGGCGGGAGCTCCTACAATGAGCAGTTCTTC
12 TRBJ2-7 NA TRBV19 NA CASSIRPGEQYF TGTGCCAGTAGTATACGACCGGGAGAGCAGTACTTC
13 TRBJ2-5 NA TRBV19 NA CASSITGSETQYF TGTGCCAGTAGTATAACGGGTTCGGAGACCCAGTACTTC
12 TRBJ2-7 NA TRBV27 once CASSFVAGEQYF TGTGCCAGCAGTTTTGTAGCTGGCGAGCAGTACTTC
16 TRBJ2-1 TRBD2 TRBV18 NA CASSPSGLAGYNEQFF TGTGCCAGCTCACCATCGGGACTAGCGGGTTACAATGAGCAGTTCTTC
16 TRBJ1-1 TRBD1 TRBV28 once CASSPRPGTANTEAFF TGTGCCAGCAGCCCCCGCCCCGGGACAGCTAACACTGAAGCTTTCTTT
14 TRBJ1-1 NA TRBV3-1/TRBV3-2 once CASSQDSSNTEAFF TGTGCCAGCAGCCAAGATAGCTCGAACACTGAAGCTTTCTTT
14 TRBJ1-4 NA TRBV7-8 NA CASSSMGHGEKLFF TGTGCCAGCAGCTCTATGGGACATGGAGAAAAACTGTTTTTT
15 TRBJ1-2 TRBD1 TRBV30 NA CAWSTPGQGNYGYTF TGTGCCTGGAGTACACCGGGACAGGGAAACTATGGCTACACCTTC
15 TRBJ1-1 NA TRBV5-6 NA CASSSQGSMNTEAFF TGTGCCAGCAGCTCACAGGGTTCCATGAACACTGAAGCTTTCTTT
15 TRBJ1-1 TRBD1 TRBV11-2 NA CASSLVKGANTEAFF TGTGCCAGCAGCTTAGTCAAGGGGGCGAACACTGAAGCTTTCTTT
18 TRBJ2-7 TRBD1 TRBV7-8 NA CASSPGGFSGTGAYEQYF TGTGCCAGCAGCCCAGGGGGGTTTTCAGGGACAGGTGCCTACGAGCAGTACTTC
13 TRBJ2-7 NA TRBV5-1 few CASSEGQTYEQYF TGCGCCAGCAGTGAAGGACAGACCTACGAGCAGTACTTC
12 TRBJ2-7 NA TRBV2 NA CASGDSVYEQYF TGTGCCAGCGGGGACTCGGTCTACGAGCAGTACTTC
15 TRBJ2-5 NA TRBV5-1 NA CASNDEADLKETQYF TGCGCCAGCAACGACGAAGCGGACCTAAAAGAGACCCAGTACTTC
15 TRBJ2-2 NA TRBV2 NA CASSGGSGNTGELFF TGTGCCAGCAGTGGAGGGTCGGGGAACACCGGGGAGCTGTTTTTT
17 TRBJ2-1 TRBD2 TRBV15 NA CATSRDGRREAYNEQFF TGTGCCACCAGCAGAGATGGACGGCGGGAGGCCTACAATGAGCAGTTCTTC
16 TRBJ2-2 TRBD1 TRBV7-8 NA CASSSTLTGGGGELFF TGTGCCAGCAGCTCAACCTTGACAGGGGGCGGAGGGGAGCTGTTTTTT
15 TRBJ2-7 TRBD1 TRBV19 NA CASSIDLTGVREQYF TGTGCCAGTAGTATAGATCTTACAGGGGTGAGGGAGCAGTACTTC
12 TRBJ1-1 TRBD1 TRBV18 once CASSPGQGEAFF TGTGCCAGCTCCCCCGGACAGGGTGAAGCTTTCTTT
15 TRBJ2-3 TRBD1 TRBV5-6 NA CASRFDRVGTDTQYF TGTGCCAGCAGATTCGACAGGGTAGGCACAGATACGCAGTATTTT
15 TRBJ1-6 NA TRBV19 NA CASSAPDSHNSPLHF TGTGCCAGTAGTGCGCCGGACAGCCATAATTCACCCCTCCACTTT
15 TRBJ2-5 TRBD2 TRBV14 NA CASSNLAGVQETQYF TGTGCCAGCAGCAACCTGGCGGGGGTCCAAGAGACCCAGTACTTC
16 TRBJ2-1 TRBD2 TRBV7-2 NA CASSLASGGYYNEQFF TGTGCCAGCAGCTTAGCCAGCGGGGGCTATTACAATGAGCAGTTCTTC
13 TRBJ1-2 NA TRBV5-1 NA CASSLAGDLGYTF TGCGCCAGCAGCTTAGCAGGGGATCTTGGCTACACCTTC
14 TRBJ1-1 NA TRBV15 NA CATSRNQGYTEAFF TGTGCCACCAGCAGAAACCAGGGGTACACTGAAGCTTTCTTT
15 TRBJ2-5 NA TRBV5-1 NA CASSLEALDGETQYF TGCGCCAGCAGCTTGGAAGCCCTAGATGGAGAGACCCAGTACTTC
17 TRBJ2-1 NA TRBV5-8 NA CASSLRSSAAAYNEQFF TGTGCCAGCAGCCTCAGATCTAGCGCCGCAGCCTACAATGAGCAGTTCTTC
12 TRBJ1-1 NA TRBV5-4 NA CASSSDNSEAFF TGTGCCAGCAGCTCCGACAACAGTGAAGCTTTCTTT
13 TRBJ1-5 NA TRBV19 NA CASSIGPGQPQHF TGTGCCAGTAGTATAGGTCCCGGTCAGCCCCAGCATTTT
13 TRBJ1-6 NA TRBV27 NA CASSPWRNSPLHF TGTGCCAGCAGCCCATGGCGGAATTCACCCCTCCACTTT
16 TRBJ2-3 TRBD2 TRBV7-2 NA CASSLLFRGEADTQYF TGTGCCAGCAGCTTACTTTTCCGGGGGGAGGCAGATACGCAGTATTTT
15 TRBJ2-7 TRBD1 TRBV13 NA CASSLGGQGFFEQYF TGTGCCAGCAGCTTAGGGGGACAGGGGTTTTTCGAGCAGTACTTC
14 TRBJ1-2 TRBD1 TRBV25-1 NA CASSETGANYGYTF TGTGCCAGCAGTGAAACAGGGGCTAACTATGGCTACACCTTC
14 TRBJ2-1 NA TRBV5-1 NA CASRSGVSKSEQFF TGCGCCAGCAGGTCCGGGGTATCGAAGAGTGAGCAGTTCTTC
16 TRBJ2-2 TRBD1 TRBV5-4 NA CASSPRTGDDTGELFF TGTGCCAGCAGCCCCCGGACAGGCGATGACACCGGGGAGCTGTTTTTT
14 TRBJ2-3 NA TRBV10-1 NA CASSDRDFTDTQYF TGCGCCAGCAGTGACCGGGACTTCACAGATACGCAGTATTTT
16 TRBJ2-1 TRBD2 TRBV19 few CASSIRAGSSYNEQFF TGTGCCAGTAGTATAAGAGCGGGGAGCTCCTACAATGAGCAGTTCTTC
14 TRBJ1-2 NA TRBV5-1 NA CASSLAGSNYGYTF TGCGCCAGCAGCTTGGCCGGTTCTAACTATGGCTACACCTTC
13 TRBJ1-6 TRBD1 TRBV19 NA CASQTGQNSPLHF TGTGCCAGTCAGACAGGGCAGAATTCACCCCTCCACTTT
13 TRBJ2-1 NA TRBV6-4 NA CASSVTGENEQFF TGTGCCAGCAGTGTAACAGGAGAGAATGAGCAGTTCTTC
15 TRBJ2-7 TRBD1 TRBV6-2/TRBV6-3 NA CASSSRDRDIYEQYF TGTGCCAGCAGTTCCCGGGACAGGGATATTTACGAGCAGTACTTC
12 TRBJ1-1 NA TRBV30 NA CAWSIMNTEAFF TGTGCCTGGAGCATCATGAACACTGAAGCTTTCTTT
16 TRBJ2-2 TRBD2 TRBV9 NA CASSVESGGNTGELFF TGTGCCAGCAGCGTAGAGTCGGGAGGCAACACCGGGGAGCTGTTTTTT
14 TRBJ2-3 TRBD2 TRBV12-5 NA CASGWTGGADTQYF TGTGCTAGTGGTTGGACCGGGGGGGCAGATACGCAGTATTTT
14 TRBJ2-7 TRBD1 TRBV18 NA CASTGQGDTYEQYF TGTGCCAGCACTGGACAGGGGGACACCTACGAGCAGTACTTC
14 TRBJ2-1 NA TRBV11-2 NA CASSLVNSYNEQFF TGTGCCAGCAGCTTAGTTAATTCCTACAATGAGCAGTTCTTC